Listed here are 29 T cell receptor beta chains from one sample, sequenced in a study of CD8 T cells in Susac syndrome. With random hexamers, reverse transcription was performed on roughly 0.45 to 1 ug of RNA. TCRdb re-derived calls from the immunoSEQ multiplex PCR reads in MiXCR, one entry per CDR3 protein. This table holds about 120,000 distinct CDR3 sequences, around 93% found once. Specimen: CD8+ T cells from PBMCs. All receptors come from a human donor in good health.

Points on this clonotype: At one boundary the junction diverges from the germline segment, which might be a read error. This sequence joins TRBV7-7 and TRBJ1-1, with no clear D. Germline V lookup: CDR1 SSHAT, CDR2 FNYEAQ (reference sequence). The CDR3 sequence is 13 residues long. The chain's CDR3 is CASSLAPNTEAFF. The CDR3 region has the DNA TGTGCTAGCAGCTTAGCCCCGAACACTGAAGCTTTCTTT.

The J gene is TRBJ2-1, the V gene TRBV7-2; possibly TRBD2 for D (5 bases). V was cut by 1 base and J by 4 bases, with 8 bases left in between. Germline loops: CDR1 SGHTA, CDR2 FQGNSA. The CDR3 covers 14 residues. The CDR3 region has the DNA TGTGCCAGCAGCTTAGTTCCGGGGTACAATGAGCAGTTCTTC. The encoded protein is CASSLVPGYNEQFF.

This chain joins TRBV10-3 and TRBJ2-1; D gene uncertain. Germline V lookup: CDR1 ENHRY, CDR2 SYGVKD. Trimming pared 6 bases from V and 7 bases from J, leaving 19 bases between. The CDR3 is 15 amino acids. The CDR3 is CAISKAPNRRNEQFF. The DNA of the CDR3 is TGTGCCATCAGCAAAGCACCCAATCGTCGGAATGAGCAGTTCTTC.

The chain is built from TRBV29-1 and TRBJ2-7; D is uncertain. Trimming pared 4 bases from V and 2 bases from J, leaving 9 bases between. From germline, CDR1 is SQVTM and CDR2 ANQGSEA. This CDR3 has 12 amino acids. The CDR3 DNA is TGCAGCGTTGGCCCTGGGGCCTACGAGCAGTACTTC. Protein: CSVGPGAYEQYF.

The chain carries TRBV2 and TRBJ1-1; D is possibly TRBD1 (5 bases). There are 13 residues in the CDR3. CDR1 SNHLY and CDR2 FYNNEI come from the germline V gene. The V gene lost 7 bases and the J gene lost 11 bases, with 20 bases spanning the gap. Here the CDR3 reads CASTPPRGQGAFF. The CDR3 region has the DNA TGTGCCAGCACCCCCCCCCGGGGCCAAGGGGCTTTCTTT.

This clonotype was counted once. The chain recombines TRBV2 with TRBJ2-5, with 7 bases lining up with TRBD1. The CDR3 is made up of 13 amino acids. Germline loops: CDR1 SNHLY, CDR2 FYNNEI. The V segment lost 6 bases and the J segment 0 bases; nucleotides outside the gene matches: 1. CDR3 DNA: TGTGCCAGCAGACAGGGGTACCAAGAGACCCAGTACTTC. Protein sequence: CASRQGYQETQYF.

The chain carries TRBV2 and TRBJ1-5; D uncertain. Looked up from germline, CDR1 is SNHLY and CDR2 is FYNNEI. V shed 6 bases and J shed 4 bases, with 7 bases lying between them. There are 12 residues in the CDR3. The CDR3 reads CASRENNQPQHF. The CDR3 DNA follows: TGTGCCAGCAGGGAGAATAATCAGCCCCAGCATTTT.

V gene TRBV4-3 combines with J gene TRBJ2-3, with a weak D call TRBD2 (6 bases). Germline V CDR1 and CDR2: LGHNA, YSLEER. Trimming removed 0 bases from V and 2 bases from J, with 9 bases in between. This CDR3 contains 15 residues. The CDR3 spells CASSQEGGITDTQYF. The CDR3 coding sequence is TGCGCCAGCAGCCAAGAGGGGGGAATCACAGATACGCAGTATTTT.

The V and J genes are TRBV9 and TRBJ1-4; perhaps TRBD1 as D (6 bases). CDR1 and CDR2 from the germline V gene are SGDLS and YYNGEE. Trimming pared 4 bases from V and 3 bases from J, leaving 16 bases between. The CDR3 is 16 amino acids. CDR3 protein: CASSLTPGQANEKLFF. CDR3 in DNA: TGTGCCAGCAGCTTAACGCCGGGACAAGCTAATGAAAAACTGTTTTTT. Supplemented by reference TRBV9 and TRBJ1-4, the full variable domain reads DSGVTQTPKHLITATGQRVTLRCSPRSGDLSVYWYQQSLDQGLQFLIQYYNGEERAKGNILERFSAQQFPDLHSELNLSSLELGDSALYFCASSLTPGQANEKLFFGSGTQLSVL.

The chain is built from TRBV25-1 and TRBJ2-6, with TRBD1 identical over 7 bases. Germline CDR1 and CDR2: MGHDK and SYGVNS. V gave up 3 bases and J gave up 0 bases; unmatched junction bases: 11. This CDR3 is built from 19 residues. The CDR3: CASSEAGQATRSGANVLTF. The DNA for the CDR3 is TGTGCCAGCAGTGAGGCCGGACAGGCTACCCGCTCTGGGGCCAACGTCCTGACTTTC.

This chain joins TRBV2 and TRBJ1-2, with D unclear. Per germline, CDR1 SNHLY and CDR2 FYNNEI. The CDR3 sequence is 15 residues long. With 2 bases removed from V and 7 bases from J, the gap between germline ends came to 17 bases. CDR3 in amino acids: CASSEIGSGSAGYTF. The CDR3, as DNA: TGTGCCAGCAGTGAAATAGGTTCGGGCTCGGCTGGCTACACCTTC. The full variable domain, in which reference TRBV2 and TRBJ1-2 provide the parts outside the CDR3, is EPEVTQTPSHQVTQMGQEVILRCVPISNHLYFYWYRQILGQKVEFLVSFYNNEISEKSEIFDDQFSVERPDGSNFTLKIRSTKLEDSAMYFCASSEIGSGSAGYTFGSGTRLTVV.

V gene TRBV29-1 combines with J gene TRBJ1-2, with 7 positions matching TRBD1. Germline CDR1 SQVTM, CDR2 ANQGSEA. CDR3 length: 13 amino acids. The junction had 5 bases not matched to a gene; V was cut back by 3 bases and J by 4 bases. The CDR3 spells CSVEDRSSYGYTF. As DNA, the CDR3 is TGCAGCGTTGAGGACAGGTCCAGCTATGGCTACACCTTC.

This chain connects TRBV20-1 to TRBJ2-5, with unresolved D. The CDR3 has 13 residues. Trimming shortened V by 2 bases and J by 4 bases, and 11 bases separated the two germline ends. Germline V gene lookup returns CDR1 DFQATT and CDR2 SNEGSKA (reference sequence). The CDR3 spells CSARLGSGETQYF. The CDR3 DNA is TGCAGTGCTAGATTGGGATCTGGAGAGACCCAGTACTTC.

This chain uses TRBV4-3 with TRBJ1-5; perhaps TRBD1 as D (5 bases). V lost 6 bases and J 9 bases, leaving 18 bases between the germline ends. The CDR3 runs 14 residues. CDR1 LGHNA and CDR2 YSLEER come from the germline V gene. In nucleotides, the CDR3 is TGCGCCAGCAGTCTTAACAGGAGCGGATCGCCCCAGCATTTT. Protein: CASSLNRSGSPQHF.

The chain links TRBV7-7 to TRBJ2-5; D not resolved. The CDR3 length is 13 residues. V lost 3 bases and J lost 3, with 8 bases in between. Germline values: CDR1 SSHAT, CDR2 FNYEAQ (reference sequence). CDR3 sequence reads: CASSFSLKETQYF. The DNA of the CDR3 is TGTGCCAGCAGCTTTTCCCTTAAAGAGACCCAGTACTTC.

CDR3 sequence reads: CASSQEGVGTEAFF. Here the CDR3 DNA reads TGTGCCAGCAGTCAAGAGGGGGTGGGGACTGAAGCTTTCTTT. The chain employs TRBV7-9 and TRBJ1-1; perhaps TRBD1 as D (6 bases). The CDR3 extends over 14 amino acids. Germline V CDR1 and CDR2: SEHNR, FQNEAQ (reference sequence). The germline V and J ends were trimmed by 6 bases and 5 bases, with 16 bases remaining between them.

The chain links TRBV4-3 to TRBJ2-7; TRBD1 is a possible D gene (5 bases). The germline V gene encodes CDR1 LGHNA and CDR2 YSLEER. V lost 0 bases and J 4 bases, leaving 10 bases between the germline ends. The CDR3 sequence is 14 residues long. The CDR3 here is CASSQEARGYEQYF. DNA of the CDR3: TGCGCCAGCAGCCAAGAGGCTAGGGGTTACGAGCAGTACTTC.

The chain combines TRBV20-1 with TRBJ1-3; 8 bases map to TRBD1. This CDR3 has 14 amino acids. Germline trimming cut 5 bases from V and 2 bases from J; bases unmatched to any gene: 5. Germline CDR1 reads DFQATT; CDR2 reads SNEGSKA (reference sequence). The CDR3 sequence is CSARMTGAGNTIYF. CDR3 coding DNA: TGCAGTGCTCGGATGACAGGGGCTGGAAACACCATATATTTT.

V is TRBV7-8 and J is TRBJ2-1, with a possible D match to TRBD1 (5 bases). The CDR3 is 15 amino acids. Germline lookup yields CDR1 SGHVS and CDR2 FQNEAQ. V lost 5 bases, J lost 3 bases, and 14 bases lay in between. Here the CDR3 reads CASSPARTLYNEQFF. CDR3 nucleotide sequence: TGTGCCAGCAGCCCAGCAAGGACACTCTACAATGAGCAGTTCTTC. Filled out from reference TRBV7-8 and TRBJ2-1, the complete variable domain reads GAGVSQSPRYKVAKRGQDVALRCDPISGHVSLFWYQQALGQGPEFLTYFQNEAQLDKSGLPSDRFFAERPEGSVSTLKIQRTQQEDSAVYLCASSPARTLYNEQFFGPGTRLTVL.

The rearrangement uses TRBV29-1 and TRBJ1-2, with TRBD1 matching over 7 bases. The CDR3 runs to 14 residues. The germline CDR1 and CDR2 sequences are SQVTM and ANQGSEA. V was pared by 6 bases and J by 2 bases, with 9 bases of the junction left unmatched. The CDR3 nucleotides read TGCAGCGTAGCGACAGGGTTAGCCAACTATGGCTACACCTTC. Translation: CSVATGLANYGYTF.

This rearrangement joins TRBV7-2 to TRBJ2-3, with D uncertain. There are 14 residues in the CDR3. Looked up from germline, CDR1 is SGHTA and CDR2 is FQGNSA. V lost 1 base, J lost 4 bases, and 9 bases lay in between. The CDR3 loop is CASSLVRSADTQYF. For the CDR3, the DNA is TGTGCCAGCAGCTTAGTTAGATCCGCAGATACGCAGTATTTT.

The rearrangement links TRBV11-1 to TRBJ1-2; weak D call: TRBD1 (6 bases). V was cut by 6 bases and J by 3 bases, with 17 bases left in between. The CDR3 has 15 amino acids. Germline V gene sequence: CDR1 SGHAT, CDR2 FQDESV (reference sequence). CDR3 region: CASSNPGAGDYGYTF. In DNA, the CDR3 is TGTGCCAGCAGTAACCCGGGGGCCGGGGACTATGGCTACACCTTC.

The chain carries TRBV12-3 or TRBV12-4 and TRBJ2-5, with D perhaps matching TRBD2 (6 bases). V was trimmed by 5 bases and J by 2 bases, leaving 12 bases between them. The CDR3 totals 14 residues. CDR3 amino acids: CASSKGTRQETQYF. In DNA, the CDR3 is TGTGCCAGCAGTAAAGGGACTCGGCAAGAGACCCAGTACTTC.

The DNA of the CDR3 is TGTGCCAGCTCACCAACAAGTACTAGCGGGACCTCCGGGCAGTACTTC. Protein sequence: CASSPTSTSGTSGQYF. The chain links TRBV18 to TRBJ2-7; 10 nucleotides line up with TRBD2. The germline CDR1 and CDR2 sequences are KGHSH and LQKENI. The V and J ends lost 2 bases and 9 bases, in that order; junction bases with no gene match: 13. The CDR3 extends over 16 amino acids.

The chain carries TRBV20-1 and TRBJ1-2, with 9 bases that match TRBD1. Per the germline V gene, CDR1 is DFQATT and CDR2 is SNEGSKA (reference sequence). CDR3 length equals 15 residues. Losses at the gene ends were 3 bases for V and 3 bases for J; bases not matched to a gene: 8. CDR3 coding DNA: TGCAGTGCTAGTCCCCGGGACAGGGTAGACTATGGCTACACCTTC. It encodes CSASPRDRVDYGYTF.

The CDR3 nucleotides read TGCGCCAGCAGCCCGGGACAGGGATTTGCTGAAGCTTTCTTT. It encodes CASSPGQGFAEAFF. The chain combines TRBV4-3 with TRBJ1-1, with TRBD1 identical over 9 bases. CDR3 length equals 14 residues. Germline trimming cut 4 bases from V and 6 bases from J; bases unmatched to any gene: 6. Germline V gene lookup returns CDR1 LGHNA and CDR2 YSLEER.

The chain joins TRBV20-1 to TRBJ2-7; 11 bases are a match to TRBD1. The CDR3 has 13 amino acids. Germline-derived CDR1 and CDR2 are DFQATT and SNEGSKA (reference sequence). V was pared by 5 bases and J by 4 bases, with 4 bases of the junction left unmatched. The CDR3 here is CSAGGQGVYEQYF. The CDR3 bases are TGCAGTGCTGGGGGACAGGGGGTATACGAGCAGTACTTC.

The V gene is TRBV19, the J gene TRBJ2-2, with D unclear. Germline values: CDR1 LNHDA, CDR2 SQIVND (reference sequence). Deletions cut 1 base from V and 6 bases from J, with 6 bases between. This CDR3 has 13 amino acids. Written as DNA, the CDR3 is TGTGCCAGTAGTATAGCCCGACCCGGGGAGCTGTTTTTT. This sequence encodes CASSIARPGELFF.

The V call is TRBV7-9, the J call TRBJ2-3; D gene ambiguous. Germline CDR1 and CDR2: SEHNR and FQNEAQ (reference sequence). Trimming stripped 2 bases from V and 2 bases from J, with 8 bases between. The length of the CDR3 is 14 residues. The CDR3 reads CASSLSADTDTQYF. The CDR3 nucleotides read TGTGCCAGCAGCTTATCGGCAGACACAGATACGCAGTATTTT.